This T cell receptor beta chain was identified in a study of blood T cell repertoires in COVID-19. Study at large: Samples taken during acute and convalescent COVID-19 were collected in the United States, Italy and Spain. T cells, B-cell-depleted T cells, or PBMCs provided the cDNA or gDNA that served as material.

Source study methods: Estimated nucleated cell counts came from reference gene primer amplification. Sequenced by immunoSEQ multiplex PCR; TCRdb stores in-frame clones only, minus some. D and trimming were read from the DNA, whereas the V and J calls and clone size are those reported in that table. The sample includes 300,000 to 450,000 clones, around 92% of them seen just once. V lost 7 bases and J 4 bases, leaving 14 bases between the germline ends. Germline CDR1 reads LNHDA; CDR2 reads SQIVND (reference sequence). The CDR3 is made up of 14 amino acids. During active infection, Seattle patients enrolled and were then monitored through disease.

This TCR came from a woman in her thirties with COVID-19, enrolled during active disease. The rearrangement uses TRBV19 and TRBJ1-5, with D possibly matching TRBD1 (5 bases). Specimen: peripheral blood. The CDR3, as DNA: TGTGCCAGTACACGCAGGGAACGGAATCAGCCCCAGCATTTT. Its protein product is CASTRRERNQPQHF.